The 10 T cell receptor beta chains below were found in one sample sequenced in a study of cytomegalovirus exposure and HLA in healthy donors. 13 Jbeta primers and 60 Vbeta primers were used for the PCR. TCRdb's table, derived via immunoSEQ multiplex PCR, lists solely in-frame clones and lacks some. This sample has approximately 150,000 clones, with around four fifths found just once. Sequencing was performed on PBMCs. Every receptor here comes from a woman aged 50 to 65 in good health and CMV-seronegative.

The chain carries TRBV7-2 and TRBJ1-6; no firm D call. The CDR3 is made up of 13 amino acids. Germline V gives CDR1 SGHTA, CDR2 FQGNSA. V shed 0 bases and J shed 9 bases, with 6 bases lying between them. CDR3 sequence (DNA): TGTGCCAGCAGCTTAGCAGAGTTTTCACCCCTCCACTTT. Translation gives CASSLAEFSPLHF.

The chain joins TRBV12-5 to TRBJ1-5; D is undetermined. CDR3 length: 12 residues. V was trimmed by 1 base and J by 6 bases, leaving 4 bases between them. CDR1 LGHNT and CDR2 FRNRAP come from the germline V gene. CDR3 bases: TGTGCTAGTGGTTTGGGAGGTCAGCCCCAGCATTTT. Protein: CASGLGGQPQHF. The variable domain in full, completed from reference TRBV12-5 and TRBJ1-5, reads DARVTQTPRHKVTEMGQEVTMRCQPILGHNTVFWYRQTMMQGLELLAYFRNRAPLDDSGMPKDRFSAEMPDATLATLKIQPSEPRDSAVYFCASGLGGQPQHFGDGTRLSIL.

The chain couples TRBV9 to TRBJ1-1, with D unclear. The V end lost 0 bases, the J end lost 4 bases, and 7 bases lay between the germline ends. This CDR3 region has 13 residues. Germline lookup yields CDR1 SGDLS and CDR2 YYNGEE. The CDR3 nucleotides are TGTGCCAGCAGCGTAGTTGTGAGCACTGAAGCTTTCTTT. This sequence encodes CASSVVVSTEAFF.

V usage is TRBV4-1 and J usage is TRBJ1-5; 8 bases line up with TRBD1. Germline CDR1 is MGHRA and CDR2 is YSYEKL. After removal of 3 bases from V and 4 bases from J, the junction contained 5 bases not matched to a gene. The CDR3 is made up of 15 amino acids. CDR3 in amino acids: CASSQGGQANQPQHF. CDR3 DNA sequence: TGCGCCAGCAGCCAGGGGGGACAGGCAAATCAGCCCCAGCATTTT.

V is TRBV7-2 and J is TRBJ2-4, with no clear D. The germline V gene has CDR1 SGHTA and CDR2 FQGNSA. V lost 1 base, J lost 9 bases, and 13 bases lay in between. The length of the CDR3 is 14 residues. In DNA form, the CDR3 reads TGTGCCAGCAGCTTAGAAGGCTACAGTGGCATTCAGTACTTC. Its protein product is CASSLEGYSGIQYF.

The sample holds one count of this clone. CDR3 loop: CAWSVQAGAFTGELFF. The CDR3 DNA reads as TGTGCCTGGAGTGTACAAGCGGGAGCCTTCACCGGGGAGCTGTTTTTT. The genes are TRBV30 and TRBJ2-2; TRBD2 aligns across 8 bases. V lost 0 bases to trimming and J lost 4 bases; unmatched junction nucleotides: 7. The CDR3 runs 16 residues. The V gene's germline CDR1 is GTSNPN and CDR2 SVGIG (reference sequence).

This clone came up once. V gene TRBV28 combines with J gene TRBJ2-3; the match to TRBD1 covers 8 bases. J gave up 1 base and V 7 bases, and 7 bases lay outside the gene matches. The germline gives CDR1 MDHEN, CDR2 SYDVKM. The CDR3 totals 15 residues. The CDR3 protein is CASIWVRGRTDTQYF. CDR3 DNA sequence: TGTGCCAGCATCTGGGTCAGGGGGCGCACAGATACGCAGTATTTT. The whole variable domain, filled in from reference TRBV28 and TRBJ2-3, reads DVKVTQSSRYLVKRTGEKVFLECVQDMDHENMFWYRQDPGLGLRLIYFSYDVKMKEKGDIPEGYSVSREKKERFSLILESASTNQTSMYLCASIWVRGRTDTQYFGPGTRLTVL.

In nucleotides, the CDR3 is TGTGCCAGCAGCTACCGACTAGCGGGGCAAGAGACCCAGTACTTC. Translated: CASSYRLAGQETQYF. The V call is TRBV5-4, the J call TRBJ2-5; TRBD2 matches 11 bases. The V gene end was trimmed by 3 bases and the J gene end by 2 bases; junction bases not matched to a gene: 3. CDR3 length: 15 residues. The germline V gene has CDR1 SGHNT and CDR2 YYREEE (reference sequence).

The V call is TRBV28, the J call TRBJ1-4; TRBD1 aligns across 10 bases. The CDR3 totals 17 residues. The ends lost 6 bases at V and 3 bases at J; junction bases unmatched: 10. Germline V gives CDR1 MDHEN, CDR2 SYDVKM. DNA of the CDR3: TGTGCCAGCAGCCCCGGGACAGGGGTGACGTCTAATGAAAAACTGTTTTTT. Translated, it gives CASSPGTGVTSNEKLFF.

This clone was seen a single time. The chain couples TRBV29-1 to TRBJ2-7; 9 nucleotides agree with TRBD1. Germline V gives CDR1 SQVTM, CDR2 ANQGSEA. After removal of 7 bases from V and 3 bases from J, the junction contained 16 bases not matched to a gene. The length of the CDR3 is 16 residues. The CDR3 DNA is TGCAGCGCCGACGCTTATGGGGGACAGGGTCTCTACGAGCAGTACTTC. Residues: CSADAYGGQGLYEQYF.